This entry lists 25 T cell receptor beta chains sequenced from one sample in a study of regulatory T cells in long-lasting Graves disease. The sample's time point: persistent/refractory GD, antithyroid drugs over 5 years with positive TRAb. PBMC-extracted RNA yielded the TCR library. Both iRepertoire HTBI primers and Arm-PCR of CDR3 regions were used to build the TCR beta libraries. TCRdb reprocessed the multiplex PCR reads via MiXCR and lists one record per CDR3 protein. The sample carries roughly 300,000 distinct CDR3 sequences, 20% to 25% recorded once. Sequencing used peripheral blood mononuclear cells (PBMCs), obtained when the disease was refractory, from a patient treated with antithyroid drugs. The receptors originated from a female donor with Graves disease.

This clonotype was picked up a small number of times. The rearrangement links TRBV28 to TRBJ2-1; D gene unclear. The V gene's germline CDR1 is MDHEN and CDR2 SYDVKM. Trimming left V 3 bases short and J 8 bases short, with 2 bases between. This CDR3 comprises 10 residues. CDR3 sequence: CASSFHEQFF. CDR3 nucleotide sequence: TGTGCCAGCAGTTTCCATGAGCAGTTCTTC.

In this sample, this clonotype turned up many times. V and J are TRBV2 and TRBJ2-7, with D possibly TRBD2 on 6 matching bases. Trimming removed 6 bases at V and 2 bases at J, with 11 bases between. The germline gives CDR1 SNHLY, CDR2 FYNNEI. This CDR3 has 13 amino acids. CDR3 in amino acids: CASRSGAPYEQYF. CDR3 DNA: TGTGCCAGCAGGTCGGGAGCCCCCTACGAGCAGTACTTC.

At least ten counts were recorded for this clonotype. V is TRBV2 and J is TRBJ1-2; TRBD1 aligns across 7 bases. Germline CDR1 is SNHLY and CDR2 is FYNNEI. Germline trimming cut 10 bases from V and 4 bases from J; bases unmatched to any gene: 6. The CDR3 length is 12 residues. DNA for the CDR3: TGTGCCACCGAGACAGGGTCCTATGGCTACACCTTC. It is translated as CATETGSYGYTF. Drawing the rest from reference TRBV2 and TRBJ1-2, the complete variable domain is EPEVTQTPSHQVTQMGQEVILRCVPISNHLYFYWYRQILGQKVEFLVSFYNNEISEKSEIFDDQFSVERPDGSNFTLKIRSTKLEDSAMYFCATETGSYGYTFGSGTRLTVV.

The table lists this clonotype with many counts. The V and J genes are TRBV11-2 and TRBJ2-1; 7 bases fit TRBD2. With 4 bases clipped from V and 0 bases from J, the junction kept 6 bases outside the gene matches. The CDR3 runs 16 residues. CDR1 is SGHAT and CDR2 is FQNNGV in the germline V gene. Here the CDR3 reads CASSSPSGRSYNEQFF. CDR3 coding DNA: TGTGCCAGCAGCTCCCCTAGCGGACGCTCCTACAATGAGCAGTTCTTC.

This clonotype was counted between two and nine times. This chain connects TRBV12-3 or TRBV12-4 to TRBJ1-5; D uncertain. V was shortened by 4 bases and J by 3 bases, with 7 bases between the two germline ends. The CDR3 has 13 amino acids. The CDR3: CASSWQDNQPQHF. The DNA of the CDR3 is TGTGCCAGCAGTTGGCAGGACAATCAGCCCCAGCATTTT.

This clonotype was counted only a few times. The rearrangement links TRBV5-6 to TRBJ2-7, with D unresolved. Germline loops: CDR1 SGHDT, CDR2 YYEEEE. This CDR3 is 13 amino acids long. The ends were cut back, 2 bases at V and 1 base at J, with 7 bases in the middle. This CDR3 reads CASSFVGSYEQYF. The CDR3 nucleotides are TGTGCCAGCAGCTTTGTGGGGTCCTACGAGCAGTACTTC. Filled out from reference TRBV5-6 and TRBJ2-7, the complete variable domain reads DAGVTQSPTHLIKTRGQQVTLRCSPKSGHDTVSWYQQALGQGPQFIFQYYEEEERQRGNFPDRFSGHQFPNYSSELNVNALLLGDSALYLCASSFVGSYEQYFGPGTRLTVT.

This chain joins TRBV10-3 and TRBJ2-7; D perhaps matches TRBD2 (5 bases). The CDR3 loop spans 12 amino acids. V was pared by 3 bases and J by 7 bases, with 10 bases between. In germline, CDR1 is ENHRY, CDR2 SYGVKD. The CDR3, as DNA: TGTGCCATCAGTGAAGTCTCGGGGGAGCAGTACTTC. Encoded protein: CAISEVSGEQYF.

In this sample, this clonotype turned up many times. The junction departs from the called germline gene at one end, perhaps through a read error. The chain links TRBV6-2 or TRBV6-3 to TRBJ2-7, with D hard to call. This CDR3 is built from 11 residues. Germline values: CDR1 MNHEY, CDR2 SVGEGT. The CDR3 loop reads CASSYSSEQYF. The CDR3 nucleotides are TGTGCCAGCAGTTACTCCTCCGAGCAGTACTTC.

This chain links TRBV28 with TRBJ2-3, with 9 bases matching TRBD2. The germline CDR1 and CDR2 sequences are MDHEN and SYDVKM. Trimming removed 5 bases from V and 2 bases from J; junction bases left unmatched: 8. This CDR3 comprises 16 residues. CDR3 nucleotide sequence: TGTGCCAGCAGTGCACGGCTAGCGGGATACACAGATACGCAGTATTTT. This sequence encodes CASSARLAGYTDTQYF.

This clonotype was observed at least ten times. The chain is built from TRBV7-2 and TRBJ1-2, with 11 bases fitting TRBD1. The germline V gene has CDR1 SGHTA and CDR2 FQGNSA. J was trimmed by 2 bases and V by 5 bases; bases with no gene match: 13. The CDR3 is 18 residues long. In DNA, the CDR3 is TGTGCCAGCAGCCCTAGCGGGGGGGGACAGGGGGGAAACTATGGCTACACCTTC. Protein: CASSPSGGGQGGNYGYTF.

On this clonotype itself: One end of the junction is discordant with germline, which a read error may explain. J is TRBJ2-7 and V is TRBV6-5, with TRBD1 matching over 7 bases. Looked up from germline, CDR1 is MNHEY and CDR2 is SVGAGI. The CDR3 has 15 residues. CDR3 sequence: CACSFNSGQNYEQYF. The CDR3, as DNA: TGTGCCTGCAGTTTCAACTCGGGACAGAACTACGAGCAGTACTTC.

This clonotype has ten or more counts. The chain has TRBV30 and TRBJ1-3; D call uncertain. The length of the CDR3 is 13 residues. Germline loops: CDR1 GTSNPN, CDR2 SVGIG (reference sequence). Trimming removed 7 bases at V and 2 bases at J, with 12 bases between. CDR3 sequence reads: CAYQPGTGNTIYF. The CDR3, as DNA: TGTGCCTACCAACCCGGGACTGGAAACACCATATATTTT.

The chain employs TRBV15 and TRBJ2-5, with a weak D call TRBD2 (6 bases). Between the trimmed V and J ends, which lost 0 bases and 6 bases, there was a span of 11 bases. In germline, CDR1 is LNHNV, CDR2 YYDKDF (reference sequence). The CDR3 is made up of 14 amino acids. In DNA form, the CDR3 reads TGTGCCACCAGCAGAGATCGTGGAGGGAAGACCCAGTACTTC. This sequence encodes CATSRDRGGKTQYF.

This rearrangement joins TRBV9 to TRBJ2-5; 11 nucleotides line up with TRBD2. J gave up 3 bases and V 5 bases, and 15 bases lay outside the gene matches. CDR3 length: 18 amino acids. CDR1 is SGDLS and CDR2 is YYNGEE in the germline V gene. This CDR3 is CASSKEVGLAAAKETQYF. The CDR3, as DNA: TGTGCCAGCAGTAAGGAAGTGGGACTAGCGGCCGCCAAAGAGACCCAGTACTTC.

The DNA of the CDR3 is TGTGCCAGCAGTCCCGATCCGGGGGCAGGGGATAATTCACCCCTCCACTTT. It specifies CASSPDPGAGDNSPLHF. The V gene is TRBV4-2, the J gene TRBJ1-6; possible D gene TRBD1, 6 bases. The CDR3 is 17 residues long. The germline gives CDR1 LGHNA, CDR2 YNFKEQ. The germline V and J ends were trimmed by 6 bases and 5 bases, with 20 bases remaining between them.

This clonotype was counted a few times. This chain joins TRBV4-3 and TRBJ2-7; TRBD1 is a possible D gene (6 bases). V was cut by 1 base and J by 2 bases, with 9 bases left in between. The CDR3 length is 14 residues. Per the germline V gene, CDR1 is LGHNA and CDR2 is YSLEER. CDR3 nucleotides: TGCGCCAGCAGCCAAGCACAGGGCCCCTACGAGCAGTACTTC. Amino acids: CASSQAQGPYEQYF.

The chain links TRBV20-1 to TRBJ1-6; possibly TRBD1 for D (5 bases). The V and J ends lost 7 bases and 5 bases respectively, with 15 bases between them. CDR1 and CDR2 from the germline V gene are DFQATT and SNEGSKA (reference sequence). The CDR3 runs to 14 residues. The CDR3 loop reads CSGRELRDNSPLHF. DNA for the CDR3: TGCAGTGGCAGGGAGCTCCGGGATAATTCACCCCTCCACTTT.

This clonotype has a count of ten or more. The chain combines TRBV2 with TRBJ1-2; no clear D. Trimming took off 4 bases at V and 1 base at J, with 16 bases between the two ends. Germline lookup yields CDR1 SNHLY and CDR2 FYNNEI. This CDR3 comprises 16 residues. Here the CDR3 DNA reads TGTGCCAGCAGTGTTGACCGCCGTTCAGATAACTATGGCTACACCTTC. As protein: CASSVDRRSDNYGYTF.

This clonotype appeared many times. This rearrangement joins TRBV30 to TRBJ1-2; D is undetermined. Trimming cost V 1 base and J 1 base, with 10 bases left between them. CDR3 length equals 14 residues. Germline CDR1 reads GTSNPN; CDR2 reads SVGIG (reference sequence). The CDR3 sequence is CAWSGGGVNYGYTF. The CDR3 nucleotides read TGTGCCTGGAGTGGAGGCGGAGTTAACTATGGCTACACCTTC.

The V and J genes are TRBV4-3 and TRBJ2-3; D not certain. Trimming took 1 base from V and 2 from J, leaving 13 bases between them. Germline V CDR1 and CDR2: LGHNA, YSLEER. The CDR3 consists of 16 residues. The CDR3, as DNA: TGCGCCAGCAGCCAAGGACAAGTTCCCGCCACAGATACGCAGTATTTT. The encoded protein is CASSQGQVPATDTQYF.

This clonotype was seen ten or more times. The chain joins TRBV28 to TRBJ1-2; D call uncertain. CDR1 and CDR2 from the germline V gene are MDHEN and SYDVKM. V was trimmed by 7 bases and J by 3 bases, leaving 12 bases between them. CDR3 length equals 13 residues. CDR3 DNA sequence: TGTGCCAGCACCACGACGGAAGACTATGGCTACACCTTC. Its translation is CASTTTEDYGYTF.

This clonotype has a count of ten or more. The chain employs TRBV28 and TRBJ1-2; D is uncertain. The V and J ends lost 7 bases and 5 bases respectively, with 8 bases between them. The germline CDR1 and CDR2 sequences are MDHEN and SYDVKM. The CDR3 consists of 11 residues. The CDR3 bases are TGTGCCAGCACCCCCGGGTATGGCTACACCTTC. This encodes CASTPGYGYTF.

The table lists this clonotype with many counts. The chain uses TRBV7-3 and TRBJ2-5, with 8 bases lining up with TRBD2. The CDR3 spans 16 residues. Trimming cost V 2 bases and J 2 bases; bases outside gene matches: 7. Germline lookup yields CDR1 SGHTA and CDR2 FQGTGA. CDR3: CASSLGPSGPQETQYF. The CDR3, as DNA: TGTGCCAGCAGCTTAGGGCCTAGCGGGCCACAAGAGACCCAGTACTTC.

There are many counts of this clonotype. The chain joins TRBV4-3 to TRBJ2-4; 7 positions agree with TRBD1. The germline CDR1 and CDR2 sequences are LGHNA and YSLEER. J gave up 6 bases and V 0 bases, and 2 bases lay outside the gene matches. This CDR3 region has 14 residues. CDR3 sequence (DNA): TGCGCCAGCAGCCAAGATCAGGGGGTAAACATTCAGTACTTC. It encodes CASSQDQGVNIQYF.

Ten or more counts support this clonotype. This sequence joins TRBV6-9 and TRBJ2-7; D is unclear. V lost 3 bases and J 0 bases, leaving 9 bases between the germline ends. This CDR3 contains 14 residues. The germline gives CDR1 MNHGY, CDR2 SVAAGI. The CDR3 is CASSYLGNSYEQYF. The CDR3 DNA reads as TGTGCCAGCAGTTACTTAGGGAACTCCTACGAGCAGTACTTC.